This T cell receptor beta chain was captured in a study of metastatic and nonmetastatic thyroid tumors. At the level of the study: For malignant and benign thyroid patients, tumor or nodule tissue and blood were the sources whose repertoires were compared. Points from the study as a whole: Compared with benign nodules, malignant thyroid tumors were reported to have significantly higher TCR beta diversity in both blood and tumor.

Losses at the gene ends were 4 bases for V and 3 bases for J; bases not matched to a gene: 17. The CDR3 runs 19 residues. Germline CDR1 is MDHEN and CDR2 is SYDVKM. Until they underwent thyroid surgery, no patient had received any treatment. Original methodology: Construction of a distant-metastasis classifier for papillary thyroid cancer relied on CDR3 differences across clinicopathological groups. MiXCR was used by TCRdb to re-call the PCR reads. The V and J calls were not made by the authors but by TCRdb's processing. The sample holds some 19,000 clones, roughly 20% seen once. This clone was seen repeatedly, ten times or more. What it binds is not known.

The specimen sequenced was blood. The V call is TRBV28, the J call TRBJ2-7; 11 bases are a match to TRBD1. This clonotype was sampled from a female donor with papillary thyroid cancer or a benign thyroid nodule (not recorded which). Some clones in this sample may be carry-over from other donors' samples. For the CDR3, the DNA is TGTGCCAGCAGTTCCGCCCGGGACAGGGGGTCCCATCCACACTACGAGCAGTACTTC. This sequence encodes CASSSARDRGSHPHYEQYF.